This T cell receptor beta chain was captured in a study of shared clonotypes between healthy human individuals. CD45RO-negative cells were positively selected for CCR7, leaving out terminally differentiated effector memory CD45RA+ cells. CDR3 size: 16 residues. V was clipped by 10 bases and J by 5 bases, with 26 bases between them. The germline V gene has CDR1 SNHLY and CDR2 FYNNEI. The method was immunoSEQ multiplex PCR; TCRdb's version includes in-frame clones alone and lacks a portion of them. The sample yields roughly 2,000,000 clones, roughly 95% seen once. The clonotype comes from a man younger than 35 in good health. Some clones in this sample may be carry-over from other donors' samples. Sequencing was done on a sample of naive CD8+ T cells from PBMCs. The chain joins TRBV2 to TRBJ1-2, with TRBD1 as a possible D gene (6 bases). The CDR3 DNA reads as TGTGCCACCTACAACCCCGAGGAGGGGGTATGGTATGGCTACACCTTC. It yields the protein CATYNPEEGVWYGYTF.